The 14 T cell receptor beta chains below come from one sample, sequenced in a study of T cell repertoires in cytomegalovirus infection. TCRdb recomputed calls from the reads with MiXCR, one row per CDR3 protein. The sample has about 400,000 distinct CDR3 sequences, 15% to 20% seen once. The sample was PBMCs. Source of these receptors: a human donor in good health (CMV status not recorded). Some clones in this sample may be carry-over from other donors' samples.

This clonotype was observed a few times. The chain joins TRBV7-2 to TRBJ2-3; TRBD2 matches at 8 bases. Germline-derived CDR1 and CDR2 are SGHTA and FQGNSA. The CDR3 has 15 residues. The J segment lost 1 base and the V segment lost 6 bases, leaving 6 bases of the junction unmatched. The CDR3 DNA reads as TGTGCCAGCAGATCGCGGGGGGCTGGCACAGATACGCAGTATTTT. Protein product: CASRSRGAGTDTQYF.

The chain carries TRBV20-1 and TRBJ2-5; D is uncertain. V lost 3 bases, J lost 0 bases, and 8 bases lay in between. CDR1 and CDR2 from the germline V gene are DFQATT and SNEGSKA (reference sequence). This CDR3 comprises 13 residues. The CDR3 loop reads CSARFQYQETQYF. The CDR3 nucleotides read TGCAGTGCTAGGTTCCAGTACCAAGAGACCCAGTACTTC.

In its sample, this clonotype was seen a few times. The CDR3 loop is CSVDTSAGDRKYF. In DNA form, the CDR3 reads TGCAGCGTTGATACATCGGCGGGGGACCGGAAGTACTTC. The chain joins TRBV29-1 to TRBJ2-5, with TRBD2 matching 7 bases. V dropped 3 bases and J dropped 12; count of bases not matched to a gene: 13. Germline V gene data show CDR1 as SQVTM and CDR2 as ANQGSEA. This CDR3 has 13 residues.

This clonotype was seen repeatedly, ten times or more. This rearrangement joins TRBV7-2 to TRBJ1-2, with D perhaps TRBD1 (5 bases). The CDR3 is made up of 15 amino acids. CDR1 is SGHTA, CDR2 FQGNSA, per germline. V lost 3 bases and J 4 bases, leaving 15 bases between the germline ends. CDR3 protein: CASSFDMTATYGYTF. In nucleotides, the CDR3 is TGTGCCAGCAGCTTCGACATGACAGCAACCTATGGCTACACCTTC.

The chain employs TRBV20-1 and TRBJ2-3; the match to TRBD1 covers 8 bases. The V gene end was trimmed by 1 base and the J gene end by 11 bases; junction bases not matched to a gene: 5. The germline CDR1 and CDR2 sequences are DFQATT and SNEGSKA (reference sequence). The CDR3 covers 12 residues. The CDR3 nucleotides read TGCAGTGCTAGAGTGGACAGGGAAGAGCAGTATTTT. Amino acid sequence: CSARVDREEQYF.

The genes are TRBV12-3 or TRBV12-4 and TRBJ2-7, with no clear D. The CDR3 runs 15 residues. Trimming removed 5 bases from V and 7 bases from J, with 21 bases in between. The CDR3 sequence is CASSTTSSGYLEQYF. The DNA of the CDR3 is TGTGCCAGCAGTACGACATCGTCGGGCTATTTGGAGCAGTACTTC.

As DNA, the CDR3 is TGTGCCAGCAGTCGCGCAGGGACAATTGGAAACACCATATATTTT. This codes for CASSRAGTIGNTIYF. The chain uses TRBV3-1 and TRBJ1-3; D may be TRBD1 (6 bases). The ends were cut back, 6 bases at V and 3 bases at J, with 15 bases in the middle. CDR1 is LGHDT, CDR2 YNNKEL, per germline (reference sequence). The CDR3 length is 15 residues.

DNA of the CDR3: TGTGCCAGCAGCTTAGCCAGACCCGGGAGGCCAGATACGCAGTATTTT. Translating it yields CASSLARPGRPDTQYF. The rearrangement joins TRBV11-2 to TRBJ2-3; TRBD2 aligns across 7 bases. V gave up 1 base and J gave up 4 bases; unmatched junction bases: 8. Germline V gives CDR1 SGHAT, CDR2 FQNNGV. The CDR3 is 16 amino acids.

For the CDR3, the DNA is TGCAGTGCTATAACCCTTCGGAGCGGGAGTTACGAGCAGTACTTC. Translating gives CSAITLRSGSYEQYF. The chain uses TRBV20-1 and TRBJ2-7, with TRBD2 matching over 8 bases. This CDR3 region has 15 residues. CDR1 and CDR2 from the germline V gene are DFQATT and SNEGSKA (reference sequence). J lost 4 bases, V lost 4 bases, and 12 bases had no gene match.

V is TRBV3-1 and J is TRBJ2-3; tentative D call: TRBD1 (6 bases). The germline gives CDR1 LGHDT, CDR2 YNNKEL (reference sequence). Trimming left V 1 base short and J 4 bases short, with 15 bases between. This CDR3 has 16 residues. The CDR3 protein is CASSQAYRAGSDTQYF. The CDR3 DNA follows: TGTGCCAGCAGCCAAGCCTACAGGGCTGGGTCAGATACGCAGTATTTT.

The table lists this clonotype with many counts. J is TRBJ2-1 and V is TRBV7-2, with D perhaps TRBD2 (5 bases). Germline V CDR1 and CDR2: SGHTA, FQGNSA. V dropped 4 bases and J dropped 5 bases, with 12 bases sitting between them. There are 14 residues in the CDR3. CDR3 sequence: CASSSGVRNNEQFF. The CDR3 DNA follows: TGTGCCAGCAGCTCCGGGGTCCGAAACAATGAGCAGTTCTTC.

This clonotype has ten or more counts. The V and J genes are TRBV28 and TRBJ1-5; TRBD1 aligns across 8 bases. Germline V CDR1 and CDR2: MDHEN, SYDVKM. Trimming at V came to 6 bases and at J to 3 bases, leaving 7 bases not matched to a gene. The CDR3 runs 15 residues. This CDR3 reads CASRGQALFNQPQHF. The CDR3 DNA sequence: TGTGCCAGCAGGGGACAGGCCCTATTCAATCAGCCCCAGCATTTT. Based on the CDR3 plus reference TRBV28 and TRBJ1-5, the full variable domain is DVKVTQSSRYLVKRTGEKVFLECVQDMDHENMFWYRQDPGLGLRLIYFSYDVKMKEKGDIPEGYSVSREKKERFSLILESASTNQTSMYLCASRGQALFNQPQHFGDGTRLSIL.

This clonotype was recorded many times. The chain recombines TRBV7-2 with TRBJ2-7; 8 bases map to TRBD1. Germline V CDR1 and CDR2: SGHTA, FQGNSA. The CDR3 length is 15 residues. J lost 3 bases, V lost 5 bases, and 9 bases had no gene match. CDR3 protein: CASSRAGQGGYEQYF. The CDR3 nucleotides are TGTGCCAGCAGCCGAGCCGGACAGGGTGGCTACGAGCAGTACTTC.

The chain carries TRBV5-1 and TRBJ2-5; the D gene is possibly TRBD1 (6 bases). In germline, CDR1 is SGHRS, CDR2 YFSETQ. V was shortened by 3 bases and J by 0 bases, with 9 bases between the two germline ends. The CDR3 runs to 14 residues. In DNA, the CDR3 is TGCGCCAGCAGCTCACAGGGAAACCAAGAGACCCAGTACTTC. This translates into CASSSQGNQETQYF.